Listed here are 19 T cell receptor beta chains from one sample, sequenced in a study of T cell repertoires in cytomegalovirus infection. TCRdb passed the reads through MiXCR, listing each CDR3 protein once. This sample has around 130,000 distinct CDR3 sequences, with 8% to 9% found just once. The sequencing input was PBMCs. Receptor source: a human donor in good health (CMV status not recorded). Some clones in this sample may be carry-over from other donors' samples.

This clonotype was seen repeatedly, ten times or more. The rearrangement uses TRBV11-2 and TRBJ2-1, with TRBD2 identical over 8 bases. Per the germline V gene, CDR1 is SGHAT and CDR2 is FQNNGV. V dropped 1 base and J dropped 9; count of bases not matched to a gene: 8. This CDR3 region has 15 residues. CDR3: CASSLVRGGIGEQFF. In DNA, the CDR3 is TGTGCCAGCAGCTTAGTACGGGGGGGCATCGGTGAGCAGTTCTTC.

The sample holds a few counts of this clonotype. The V call is TRBV29-1, the J call TRBJ2-7, with D perhaps given as TRBD1 or TRBD2 (5 bases each). Germline assignment: CDR1 SQVTM and CDR2 ANQGSEA. The V gene lost 8 bases and the J gene lost 6 bases, with 14 bases spanning the gap. This CDR3 region has 11 residues. CDR3 residues: CSTRTQGEQYF. Written as DNA, the CDR3 is TGCAGCACCAGGACTCAGGGCGAGCAGTACTTC.

This clonotype has a handful of counts. The genes are TRBV14 and TRBJ2-7, with no clear D. V was pared by 0 bases and J by 6 bases, with 9 bases between. There are 13 residues in the CDR3. CDR1 is SGHDN and CDR2 is FVKESK in the germline V gene. In nucleotides, the CDR3 is TGTGCCAGCAGCCAAGAAGGTAACCGCGAGCAGTACTTC. It codes for CASSQEGNREQYF.

This clonotype showed up just a few times. The CDR3 sequence is CASSSSTVPTDTQYF. DNA of the CDR3: TGCGCCAGCAGCTCTTCGACAGTCCCCACAGATACGCAGTATTTT. This sequence joins TRBV5-1 and TRBJ2-3; D may be TRBD1 (5 bases). V lost 3 bases, J lost 2 bases, and 13 bases lay in between. The CDR3 is 15 amino acids. Germline CDR1 and CDR2: SGHRS and YFSETQ.

The chain combines TRBV28 with TRBJ2-1, with a possible D match to TRBD2 (7 bases). With 2 bases removed from V and 7 bases from J, the gap between germline ends came to 15 bases. CDR3 length: 15 residues. Germline CDR1 MDHEN, CDR2 SYDVKM. CDR3 protein: CASSLRGGASNEQFF. CDR3 DNA: TGTGCCAGCAGTTTAAGAGGGGGGGCGTCAAATGAGCAGTTCTTC.

This chain uses TRBV10-3 with TRBJ2-5; D is ambiguous. Trimming took off 3 bases at V and 2 bases at J, with 7 bases between the two ends. The CDR3 has 13 residues. The germline gives CDR1 ENHRY, CDR2 SYGVKD. The DNA of the CDR3 is TGTGCCATCAGTGATGGGCCTCAAGAGACCCAGTACTTC. Protein product: CAISDGPQETQYF.

This clonotype was counted at least ten times. V is TRBV7-9 and J is TRBJ1-4; 8 nucleotides line up with TRBD1. This CDR3 comprises 15 residues. J gave up 5 bases and V 4 bases, and 6 bases lay outside the gene matches. The germline gives CDR1 SEHNR, CDR2 FQNEAQ (reference sequence). The CDR3 DNA reads as TGTGCCAGCAGCTCCGGACAGGGCCTCAATGAAAAACTGTTTTTT. This encodes CASSSGQGLNEKLFF.

The chain is built from TRBV20-1 and TRBJ2-1; no clear D gene. CDR1 and CDR2 (germline): DFQATT, SNEGSKA (reference sequence). V was shortened by 0 bases and J by 4 bases, with 10 bases between the two germline ends. The CDR3 runs to 14 residues. Here the CDR3 reads CSARERLLYNEQFF. The DNA of the CDR3 is TGCAGTGCTAGAGAGAGGCTCCTTTACAATGAGCAGTTCTTC.

A few counts support this clonotype. No DNA is shown, since the ends of the CDR3 on it are uncertain; the CDR3 is the one TCRdb lists. V and J are TRBV28 and TRBJ1-5; the D call TRBD1 from the table was never checked on the DNA. Both ends counted, the CDR3 spans 18 residues. Germline CDR1 reads MDHEN; CDR2 reads SYDVKM. The CDR3 spells CASSSSGRWGYSNQPQHF.

This clonotype was picked up many times. V usage is TRBV7-2 and J usage is TRBJ1-6; the D is unclear. The germline gives CDR1 SGHTA, CDR2 FQGNSA. The V and J ends lost 1 base and 14 bases respectively, with 12 bases between them. The CDR3 sequence is 13 residues long. Here the CDR3 DNA reads TGTGCCAGCAGCTTAGGGGAACGCACAGCCCTCCACTTT. It encodes CASSLGERTALHF.

This clonotype was seen ten or more times. The gene calls are TRBV7-8 and TRBJ1-3; the D gene is possibly TRBD1 (5 bases). Trimming took 1 base from V and 4 from J, leaving 8 bases between them. CDR1 and CDR2 from the germline V gene are SGHVS and FQNEAQ. This CDR3 is built from 14 residues. This CDR3 reads CASSLGPGGNTIYF. DNA for the CDR3: TGTGCCAGCAGCTTAGGTCCAGGGGGAAACACCATATATTTT.

This clonotype came up a few times. The V and J genes are TRBV5-1 and TRBJ2-7; possible D gene TRBD1, 6 bases. The CDR3 contains 13 residues. Germline V gene data show CDR1 as SGHRS and CDR2 as YFSETQ. V gave up 6 bases and J gave up 0 bases, with 10 bases separating them. The CDR3 sequence: CASKRDNSYEQYF. Written as DNA, the CDR3 is TGCGCCAGCAAGAGGGACAACTCCTACGAGCAGTACTTC.

At least ten counts were recorded for this clonotype. CDR3 region: CASRTGEGPYNEQFF. Here the CDR3 DNA reads TGTGCCAGCAGAACAGGCGAGGGCCCATACAATGAGCAGTTCTTC. The rearrangement joins TRBV12-3 or TRBV12-4 to TRBJ2-1, with D possibly called TRBD1 or TRBD2 (5 bases each). V shed 6 bases and J shed 4 bases, with 16 bases lying between them. This CDR3 has 15 amino acids.

Only a few counts were recorded for this clonotype. The rearrangement joins TRBV2 to TRBJ1-6; D is undetermined. Germline V gene sequence: CDR1 SNHLY, CDR2 FYNNEI. V was pared by 6 bases and J by 0 bases, with 15 bases between. CDR3 length: 17 amino acids. The CDR3 sequence is CASSEPGPSSYNSPLHF. As DNA, the CDR3 is TGTGCCAGCAGCGAGCCCGGACCGAGCTCCTATAATTCACCCCTCCACTTT.

A few counts support this clonotype. The chain combines TRBV15 with TRBJ2-7; tentatively, D is TRBD1 (5 bases). This CDR3 contains 15 residues. In germline, CDR1 is LNHNV, CDR2 YYDKDF (reference sequence). Deletions cut 1 base from V and 3 bases from J, with 13 bases between. This chain's CDR3 is CATSRGGREFYEQYF. The CDR3, as DNA: TGTGCCACCAGCAGAGGAGGCAGGGAATTCTACGAGCAGTACTTC. The entire variable domain, with the rest obtained from reference TRBV15 and TRBJ2-7, is as follows: DAMVIQNPRYQVTQFGKPVTLSCSQTLNHNVMYWYQQKSSQAPKLLFHYYDKDFNNEADTPDNFQSRRPNTSFCFLDIRSPGLGDTAMYLCATSRGGREFYEQYFGPGTRLTVT.

This clonotype appeared many times. The V call is TRBV27, the J call TRBJ2-3; TRBD2 might be the D (6 bases). CDR3 length: 15 residues. Germline V lookup: CDR1 MNHEY, CDR2 SMNVEV (reference sequence). The V end lost 8 bases, the J end lost 2 bases, and 17 bases lay between the germline ends. As DNA, the CDR3 is TGTGCCAGCTCCCCCCCGGGACTGATCACAGATACGCAGTATTTT. Translating it yields CASSPPGLITDTQYF.

This clonotype was seen repeatedly, ten times or more. The CDR3 DNA follows: TGCAGCGTTGGCACTTCTACAGGGGGCGAGCAGTACTTC. This encodes CSVGTSTGGEQYF. V is TRBV29-1 and J is TRBJ2-7; 8 bases are a match to TRBD1. Trimming took 4 bases from V and 6 from J; bases not matched to a gene: 8. There are 13 residues in the CDR3. CDR1 is SQVTM and CDR2 is ANQGSEA in the germline V gene.

With respect to this clonotype: With a much larger clone just one base away, this may be a read error. The V gene is TRBV7-8, the J gene TRBJ2-3; 9 bases are a match to TRBD2. The V gene end was trimmed by 6 bases and the J gene end by 0 bases; junction bases not matched to a gene: 16. Germline CDR1 is SGHVS and CDR2 is FQNEAQ. The CDR3 covers 19 residues. CDR3 in DNA: TGTGCCAGCAGTTTCATGCTAGCGGGGTCGGAATCTAGCACAGATACGCAGTATTTT. Translated: CASSFMLAGSESSTDTQYF.

This clonotype occurred many times. The V gene is TRBV12-3 or TRBV12-4, the J gene TRBJ1-2; 9 bases align to TRBD1. CDR3 size: 14 residues. Trimming cost V 5 bases and J 7 bases; bases outside gene matches: 8. This chain's CDR3 is CASSVDRGSVGYTF. DNA of the CDR3: TGTGCCAGCAGTGTGGACAGGGGCTCTGTTGGCTACACCTTC.